This TCR beta chain stems from a study of CD8+ T cells in alopecia areata. Whole-study results and caveats: Sequences from scalp samples also cover resident alphabeta T cells of normal skin. Mice showed clearer TCR sharing than patients did, a gap that was possibly HLA-related.

cDNA reverse transcribed from extracted RNA served as the sequencing template. TCRdb keeps only in-frame clones here, not all; method: immunoSEQ multiplex PCR. The repertoire includes some 200,000 clones, 50% to 70% of them detected once, and about 15% sits in the top ten. In the case of this clone: Its matching antigen is unknown.

This TCR was sampled from a human donor with alopecia areata. Sequences were derived from CD4+ T cells sorted from blood, sampled at week 0.

The chain's CDR3 is CASSPGQGKEGHSYEQYF. CDR3 sequence (DNA): TGTGCCAGCAGCCCCGGACAGGGTAAAGAGGGACACTCCTACGAGCAGTACTTC. V gene TRBV7-9 combines with J gene TRBJ2-7; TRBD1 aligns across 8 bases. The junction had 15 bases not matched to a gene; V was cut back by 5 bases and J by 0 bases. CDR1 is SEHNR and CDR2 is FQNEAQ in the germline V gene (reference sequence). The CDR3 length is 18 residues.